This T cell receptor (beta chain) comes out of a study of blood T cell repertoires in COVID-19. Looking at the study overall: From the United States, Italy and Spain came samples of acute and convalescent COVID-19.

This CDR3 is built from 13 residues. Germline assignment: CDR1 SGHTA and CDR2 FQGTGA. With 5 bases removed from V and 3 bases from J, the gap between germline ends came to 10 bases. Source study methods: Researchers report that nucleated cell counts were estimated from reference gene primer amplification. The data were produced by immunoSEQ multiplex PCR, yet TCRdb's version contains in-frame clones alone and is incomplete. That table is the source of V, J and clone size, and D and trimming were worked out from the DNA. The table records approximately 210,000 clones, roughly 88% of them present only once. Participants' reported clinical history set cohort assignment.

The sample comprised PBMCs or T cells enriched from blood (not recorded which). The source of this sequence is a woman between 45 and 65 years old with acute COVID-19. The rearrangement links TRBV7-3 to TRBJ2-5; TRBD2 might be the D (6 bases). CDR3 in amino acids: CASSRAGEETQYF. The CDR3 DNA is TGTGCCAGCAGCCGAGCGGGCGAAGAGACCCAGTACTTC.